The 12 T cell receptor beta chains below were found in one sample sequenced in a study of identical twins. TCRdb re-derived calls from the 5' RACE reads in MiXCR, one entry per CDR3 protein. The sample lists roughly 1,500,000 distinct CDR3 sequences; 25% to 35% were seen once. Sequencing input: cord blood. Receptor source: a newborn girl in good health.

Of note for this clonotype: Without the conserved terminal phenylalanine or tryptophan, this CDR3 likely stems from a read error. This chain uses TRBV20-1 with TRBJ2-3, with 9 bases that match TRBD2. V lost 3 bases, J lost 2 bases, and 3 bases stayed unmatched. CDR1 is DFQATT, CDR2 SNEGSKA, per germline (reference sequence). The CDR3 runs 14 residues. The CDR3 spells CSARSSGVTDTQYC. The CDR3 region has the DNA TGCAGTGCTAGGTCTAGCGGGGTCACAGATACGCAGTATTGT.

This clonotype was seen a handful of times. The V call is TRBV20-1, the J call TRBJ2-3, with TRBD2 matching over 7 bases. The CDR3 covers 18 residues. CDR1 and CDR2 from the germline V gene are DFQATT and SNEGSKA (reference sequence). V lost 0 bases and J lost 4; bases outside the gene matches: 16. CDR3 loop: CSARDQGSPSGIPDTQYF. CDR3 nucleotide sequence: TGCAGTGCTAGAGATCAAGGGAGTCCTAGCGGTATCCCAGATACGCAGTATTTT.

The chain links TRBV4-2 to TRBJ2-7; 9 bases agree with TRBD2. Trimming at V came to 4 bases and at J to 4 bases, leaving 8 bases not matched to a gene. Germline V gives CDR1 LGHNA, CDR2 YNFKEQ. The CDR3 extends over 15 amino acids. CDR3 sequence reads: CASSLRASGDYEQYF. CDR3 coding DNA: TGTGCCAGCAGCCTTAGGGCTAGCGGGGATTACGAGCAGTACTTC.

The genes are TRBV3-1 and TRBJ1-1; 9 nucleotides align to TRBD1. The V gene end was trimmed by 1 base and the J gene end by 11 bases; junction bases not matched to a gene: 8. The CDR3 spans 14 residues. Per germline, CDR1 LGHDT and CDR2 YNNKEL (reference sequence). CDR3 sequence (DNA): TGTGCCAGCAGCCAAGGGGGGCCTACAGGGGGCGCTTTCTTT. Its translation is CASSQGGPTGGAFF.

This clonotype was seen a handful of times. The chain has TRBV12-3 or TRBV12-4 and TRBJ2-7, with no clear D. V gave up 6 bases and J gave up 3 bases, with 12 bases separating them. The CDR3 is 13 amino acids. In DNA form, the CDR3 reads TGTGCCAGCAGCCCCTCCCTCTACTACGAGCAGTACTTC. Translation: CASSPSLYYEQYF.

V and J are TRBV4-2 and TRBJ1-2; no definite D call. Germline CDR1 is LGHNA and CDR2 is YNFKEQ. This CDR3 contains 20 residues. V lost 2 bases and J lost 2, with 27 bases in between. CDR3 region: CASSQRIWSGRNGGNYGYTF. The CDR3 region has the DNA TGTGCCAGCAGCCAAAGGATATGGAGCGGACGGAACGGAGGGAACTATGGCTACACCTTC.

The rearrangement joins TRBV28 to TRBJ2-1; possible D gene TRBD2, 5 bases. This CDR3 contains 13 residues. The germline V gene encodes CDR1 MDHEN and CDR2 SYDVKM. DNA for the CDR3: TGTCAGGCGGGTGGGCTCCTCTACAATGAGCAGTTCTTC. It is translated as CQAGGLLYNEQFF.

This chain links TRBV19 with TRBJ1-3; D remains ambiguous. The CDR3 covers 16 residues. Germline V gene lookup returns CDR1 LNHDA and CDR2 SQIVND (reference sequence). V gave up 5 bases and J gave up 0 bases, with 14 bases separating them. CDR3 residues: CASSPETDGSGNTIYF. As DNA, the CDR3 is TGTGCCAGTAGTCCCGAAACGGACGGCTCTGGAAACACCATATATTTT. Based on the CDR3 plus reference TRBV19 and TRBJ1-3, the full variable domain is DGGITQSPKYLFRKEGQNVTLSCEQNLNHDAMYWYRQDPGQGLRLIYYSQIVNDFQKGDIAEGYSVSREKKESFPLTVTSAQKNPTAFYLCASSPETDGSGNTIYFGEGSWLTVV.

The chain combines TRBV20-1 with TRBJ2-7; no clear D. Germline assignment: CDR1 DFQATT and CDR2 SNEGSKA (reference sequence). The CDR3 has 12 residues. V lost 3 bases to trimming and J lost 5 bases, with 11 bases between them. The CDR3 sequence: CSASAAVHEQYF. DNA of the CDR3: TGCAGTGCTAGCGCGGCGGTCCACGAGCAGTACTTC.

This clonotype was counted between two and nine times. This sequence joins TRBV24-1 and TRBJ1-5; a possible D gene is TRBD1 (5 bases). Deletions cut 1 base from V and 6 bases from J, with 15 bases between. The CDR3 runs to 16 residues. Germline CDR1 is KGHDR and CDR2 is SFDVKD. The chain's CDR3 is CATSDLGRVKVQPQHF. Here the CDR3 DNA reads TGTGCCACCAGTGATTTAGGCAGGGTGAAAGTTCAGCCCCAGCATTTT.

The table lists this clonotype with many counts. The V gene is TRBV20-1, the J gene TRBJ2-4; D remains unclear. V gave up 1 base and J gave up 0 bases, with 10 bases separating them. This CDR3 is 15 amino acids long. The V gene's germline CDR1 is DFQATT and CDR2 SNEGSKA (reference sequence). The DNA of the CDR3 is TGCAGTGCTAGAGCCGGAGTACTAGCCAAAAACATTCAGTACTTC. Translated, it gives CSARAGVLAKNIQYF.

The CDR3 nucleotides are TGCGCCAGCAGCCTCTTTTGGGGGGACGAGCAGTACTTC. Protein: CASSLFWGDEQYF. The chain has TRBV4-1 and TRBJ2-7; possible D gene TRBD2, 6 bases. V was trimmed by 4 bases and J by 5 bases, leaving 12 bases between them. The CDR3 runs to 13 residues. The germline gives CDR1 MGHRA, CDR2 YSYEKL.